This TCR beta chain is drawn from a study of human T cells and chemical hapten exposure. MiXCR was run by TCRdb on the RACE reads, yielding one entry per CDR3 protein. This table has tens of thousands of distinct CDR3 sequences, 8.5% to 10% appearing once. This sample's time point: pre-sensitization, week 0. The treatment: therapeutic diphenylcyclopropenone sensitization with weekly scalp DPC. Total RNA extraction was carried out from unfractionated whole blood. This CDR3 spans 15 amino acids. Germline-derived CDR1 and CDR2 are MNHEY and SVGAGI. Trimming shortened V by 6 bases and J by 0 bases, and 12 bases separated the two germline ends.

The receptor was derived from a woman aged 25 to 39 with alopecia areata. Some clones in this sample may be carry-over from other donors' samples. Sequenced here: whole blood, sampled in connection with sensitization to the hapten diphenylcyclopropenone (DPC). V usage is TRBV6-5 and J usage is TRBJ1-5; D is perhaps TRBD1 (6 bases). The chain's CDR3 is CASRKRDISNQPQHF. DNA for the CDR3: TGTGCCAGCAGGAAAAGGGACATTAGCAATCAGCCCCAGCATTTT.